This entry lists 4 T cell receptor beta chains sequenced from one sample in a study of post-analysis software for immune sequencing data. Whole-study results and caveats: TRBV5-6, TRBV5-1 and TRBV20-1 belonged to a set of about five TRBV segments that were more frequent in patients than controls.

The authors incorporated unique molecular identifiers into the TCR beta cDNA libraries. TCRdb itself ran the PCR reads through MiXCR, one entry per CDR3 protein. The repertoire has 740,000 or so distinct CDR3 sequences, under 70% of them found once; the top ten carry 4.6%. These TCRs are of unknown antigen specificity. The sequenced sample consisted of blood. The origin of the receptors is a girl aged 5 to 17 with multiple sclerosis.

CDR3 loop: CASSLPGGQDSDTQYF. CDR3 in DNA: TGTGCCAGCAGCTTACCCGGGGGCCAGGATTCAGATACGCAGTATTTT. V is TRBV7-9 and J is TRBJ2-3; tentatively, D is TRBD1 or TRBD2 (6 bases each). Germline values: CDR1 SEHNR, CDR2 FQNEAQ (reference sequence). V was trimmed by 2 bases and J by 4 bases, leaving 16 bases between them. The CDR3 runs 16 residues.

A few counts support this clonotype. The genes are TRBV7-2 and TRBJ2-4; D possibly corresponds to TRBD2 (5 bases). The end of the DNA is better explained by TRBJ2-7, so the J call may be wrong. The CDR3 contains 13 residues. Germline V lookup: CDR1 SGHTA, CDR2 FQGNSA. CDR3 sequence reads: CASSFGNGYEQYF. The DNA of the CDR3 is TGTGCCAGCAGCTTCGGGAACGGCTACGAGCAGTACTTC.

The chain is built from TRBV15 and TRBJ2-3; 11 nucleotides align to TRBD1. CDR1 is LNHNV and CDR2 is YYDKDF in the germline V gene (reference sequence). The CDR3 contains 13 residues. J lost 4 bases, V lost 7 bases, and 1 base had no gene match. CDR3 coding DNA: TGTGCCACCAAGGGACAGGGGGCAGATACGCAGTATTTT. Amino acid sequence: CATKGQGADTQYF.

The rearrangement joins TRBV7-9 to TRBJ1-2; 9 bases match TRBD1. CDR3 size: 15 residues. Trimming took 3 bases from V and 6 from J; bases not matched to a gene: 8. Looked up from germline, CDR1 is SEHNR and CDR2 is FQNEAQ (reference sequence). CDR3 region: CASSFDLTGGNGYTF. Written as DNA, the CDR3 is TGTGCCAGCAGCTTTGACTTGACAGGGGGTAATGGCTACACCTTC.